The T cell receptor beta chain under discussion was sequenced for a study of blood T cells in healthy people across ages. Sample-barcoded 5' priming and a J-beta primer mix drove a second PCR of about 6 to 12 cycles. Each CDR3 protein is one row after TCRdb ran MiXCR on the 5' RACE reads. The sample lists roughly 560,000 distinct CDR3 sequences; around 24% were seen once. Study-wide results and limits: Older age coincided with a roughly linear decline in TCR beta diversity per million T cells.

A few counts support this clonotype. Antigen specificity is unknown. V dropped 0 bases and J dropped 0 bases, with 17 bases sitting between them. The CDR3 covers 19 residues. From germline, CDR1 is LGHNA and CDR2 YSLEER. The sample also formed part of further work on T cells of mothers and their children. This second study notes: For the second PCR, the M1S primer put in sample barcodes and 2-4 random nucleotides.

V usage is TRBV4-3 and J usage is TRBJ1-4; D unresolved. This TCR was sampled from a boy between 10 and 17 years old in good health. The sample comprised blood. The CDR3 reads CASSQEASGSIATNEKLFF. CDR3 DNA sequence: TGCGCCAGCAGCCAAGAGGCCAGCGGGAGCATAGCAACTAATGAAAAACTGTTTTTT.